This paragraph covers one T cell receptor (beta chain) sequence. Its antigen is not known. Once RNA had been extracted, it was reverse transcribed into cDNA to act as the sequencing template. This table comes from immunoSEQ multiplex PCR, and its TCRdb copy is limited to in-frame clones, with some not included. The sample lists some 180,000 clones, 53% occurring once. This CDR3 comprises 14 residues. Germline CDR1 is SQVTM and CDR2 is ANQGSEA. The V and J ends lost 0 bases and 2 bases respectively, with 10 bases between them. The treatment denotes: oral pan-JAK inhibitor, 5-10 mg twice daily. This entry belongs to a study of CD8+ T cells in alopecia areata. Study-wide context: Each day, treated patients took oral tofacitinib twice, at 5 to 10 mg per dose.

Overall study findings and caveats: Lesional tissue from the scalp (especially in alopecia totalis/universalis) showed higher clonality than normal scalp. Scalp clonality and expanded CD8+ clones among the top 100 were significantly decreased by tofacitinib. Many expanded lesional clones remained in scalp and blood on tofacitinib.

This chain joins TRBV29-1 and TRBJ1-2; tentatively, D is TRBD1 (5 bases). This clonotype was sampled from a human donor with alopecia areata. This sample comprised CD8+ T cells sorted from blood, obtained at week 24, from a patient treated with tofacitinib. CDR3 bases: TGCAGCGTTGAAGAGTCAGGGTCCAACTATGGCTACACCTTC. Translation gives CSVEESGSNYGYTF.